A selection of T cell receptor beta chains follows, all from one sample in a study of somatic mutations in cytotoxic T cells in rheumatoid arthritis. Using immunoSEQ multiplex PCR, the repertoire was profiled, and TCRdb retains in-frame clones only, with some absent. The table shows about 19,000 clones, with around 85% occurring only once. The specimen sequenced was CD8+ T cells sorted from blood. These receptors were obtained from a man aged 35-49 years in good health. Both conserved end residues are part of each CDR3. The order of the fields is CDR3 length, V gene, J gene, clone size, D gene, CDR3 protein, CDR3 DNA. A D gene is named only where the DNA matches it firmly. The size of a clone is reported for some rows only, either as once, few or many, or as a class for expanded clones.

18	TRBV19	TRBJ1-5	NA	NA	CASSINGFGFEGEQPQHF	TGTGCCAGTAGTATTAATGGTTTCGGGTTCGAGGGTGAACAGCCCCAGCATTTT
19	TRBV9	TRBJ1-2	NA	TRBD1	CASSLLPGTGHRVPYGYTF	TGTGCCAGCAGCCTGTTACCCGGGACAGGGCACAGGGTGCCGTATGGCTACACCTTC
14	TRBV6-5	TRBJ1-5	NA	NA	CASSSGYSNQPQHF	TGTGCCAGCAGTAGTGGTTATAGCAATCAGCCCCAGCATTTT
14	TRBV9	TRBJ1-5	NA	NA	CASSVRPEGQPQHF	TGTGCCAGCAGCGTAAGGCCCGAAGGACAGCCCCAGCATTTT
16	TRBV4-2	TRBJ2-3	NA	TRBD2	CASSRVLAGDRDTQYF	TGTGCCAGCAGCCGCGTACTAGCGGGAGATAGGGATACGCAGTATTTT
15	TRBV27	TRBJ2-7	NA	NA	CASSTLDRFHYEQYF	TGTGCCAGCAGTACGCTCGACAGATTCCACTACGAGCAGTACTTC
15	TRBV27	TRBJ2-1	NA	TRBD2	CASLRAGGQYNEQFF	TGTGCCAGCCTGCGGGCGGGAGGCCAGTACAATGAGCAGTTCTTC
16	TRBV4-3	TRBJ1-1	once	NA	CASSQAPFYPNTEAFF	TGCGCCAGCAGCCAAGCCCCATTTTATCCGAACACTGAAGCTTTCTTT
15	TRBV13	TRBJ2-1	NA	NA	CASSFLEGTYNEQFF	TGTGCCAGCAGCTTCTTGGAGGGGACCTACAATGAGCAGTTCTTC
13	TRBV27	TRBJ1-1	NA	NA	CASSLTENTEAFF	TGTGCCAGCAGTCTTACAGAGAACACTGAAGCTTTCTTT
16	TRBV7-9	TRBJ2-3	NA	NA	CASSTTRVGGPDTQYF	TGTGCCAGCAGCACTACAAGGGTGGGGGGTCCAGATACGCAGTATTTT
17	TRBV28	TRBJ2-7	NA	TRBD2	CASSLGLAGAFSYEQYF	TGTGCCAGCAGTTTAGGACTAGCGGGAGCATTCTCCTACGAGCAGTACTTC
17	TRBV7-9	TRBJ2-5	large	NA	CASSSYSAHTKIETQYF	TGTGCCAGCAGCTCTTACAGCGCCCACACTAAGATAGAGACCCAGTACTTC
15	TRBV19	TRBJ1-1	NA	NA	CASSPIHRGGTEAFF	TGTGCCAGTAGTCCCATCCATCGGGGGGGCACTGAAGCTTTCTTT
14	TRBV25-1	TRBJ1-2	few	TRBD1	CASSGNDRDYGYTF	TGTGCCAGCAGTGGGAACGACAGGGACTATGGCTACACCTTC
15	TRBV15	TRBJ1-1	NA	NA	CATSRSTGMNTEAFF	TGTGCCACCAGCAGATCGACAGGCATGAACACTGAAGCTTTCTTT
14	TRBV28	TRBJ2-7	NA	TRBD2	CASTWTSGSYEQYF	TGTGCCAGCACCTGGACTAGCGGCTCCTACGAGCAGTACTTC
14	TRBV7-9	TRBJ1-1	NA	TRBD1	CASSIRDRDGEAFF	TGTGCCAGCAGCATCCGGGACAGGGATGGTGAAGCTTTCTTT
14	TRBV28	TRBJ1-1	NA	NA	CASRGRGSNTEAFF	TGTGCCAGCAGGGGCCGAGGATCGAACACTGAAGCTTTCTTT
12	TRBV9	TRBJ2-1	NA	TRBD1	CASSEGAGEQFF	TGTGCCAGCAGCGAGGGGGCAGGGGAGCAGTTCTTC
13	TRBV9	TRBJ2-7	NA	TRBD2	CASSVRLAGEQYF	TGTGCCAGCAGCGTTCGACTAGCAGGCGAGCAGTACTTC
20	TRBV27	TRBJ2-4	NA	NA	CASSLLVPGSAGLAKNIQYF	TGTGCCAGCAGTTTATTGGTTCCAGGGTCGGCGGGGTTAGCCAAAAACATTCAGTACTTC
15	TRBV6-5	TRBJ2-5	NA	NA	CASSYVGGVRETQYF	TGTGCCAGCAGTTACGTTGGGGGAGTAAGGGAGACCCAGTACTTC
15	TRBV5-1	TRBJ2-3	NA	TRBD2	CASSDGGGRTDTQYF	TGCGCCAGCAGCGACGGGGGGGGGCGCACAGATACGCAGTATTTT
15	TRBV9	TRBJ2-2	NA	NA	CASSPSGTETGELFF	TGTGCCAGCAGCCCCAGCGGGACAGAAACCGGGGAGCTGTTTTTT
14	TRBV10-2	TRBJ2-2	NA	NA	CASTEGARTGELFF	TGCGCCAGCACGGAGGGGGCTAGGACCGGGGAGCTGTTTTTT
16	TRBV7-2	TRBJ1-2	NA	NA	CASSLVGGALAYGYTF	TGTGCCAGCAGCTTAGTCGGGGGGGCGCTTGCCTATGGCTACACCTTC
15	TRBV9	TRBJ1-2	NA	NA	CASSVGDSINYGYTF	TGTGCCAGCAGCGTGGGGGACTCGATTAACTATGGCTACACCTTC
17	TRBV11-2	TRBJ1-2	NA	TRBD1	CASSWGQGRREDYGYTF	TGTGCCAGCAGCTGGGGACAGGGCAGGCGTGAGGACTATGGCTACACCTTC